This TCR beta chain was sequenced in a study of CD8+CD57+ T cells in acquired aplastic anemia. Previously, flow cytometry had revealed CD8+CD57+ cell expansion in the patients chosen for sequencing. Germline V gene lookup returns CDR1 SQVTM and CDR2 ANQGSEA. Trimming shortened V by 3 bases and J by 7 bases, and 15 bases separated the two germline ends. CDR3 size: 13 residues. Researchers used genomic DNA as the template to profile TCR beta VDJ and CDR3. MiXCR, applied by TCRdb to the reads, yields one record per CDR3 protein. The sample carries about 160,000 distinct CDR3 sequences, around 47% recorded once.

The receptor comes from a human donor with aplastic anemia. V and J are TRBV29-1 and TRBJ1-2, with D tentatively TRBD1 (6 bases). Sequenced sample: sorted CD4+, CD8+, or CD8+CD57+ T cells (not recorded which) from PBMCs. CDR3 protein: CSVEEQGATGYTF. In DNA form, the CDR3 reads TGCAGCGTTGAGGAACAGGGAGCTACTGGCTACACCTTC.